Listed here are 20 T cell receptor beta chains from one sample, sequenced in a study of Ad26.COV2.S vaccination and SARS-CoV-2 variants. The treatment: some 19 received Ad26.COV2.S at low or high dose, single or two shots; five or six received placebo; per-sample allocation not given. Collection of the samples took place on day 63 after the first injection of vaccine or placebo. Using immunoSEQ multiplex PCR, the repertoire was profiled, and TCRdb retains in-frame clones only, with some absent. The repertoire holds around 340,000 clones, with 75% to 90% as singletons. This sample comprised peripheral blood, obtained in a trial of Ad26.COV2.S vaccine versus placebo. These receptor sequences come from a person between 18 and 65 years old who received the Ad26.COV2.S COVID-19 vaccine or a placebo.

The rearrangement joins TRBV11-3 to TRBJ1-1; a weak D match, TRBD1 (5 bases). The germline V gene has CDR1 SGHNT and CDR2 YENEEA. This CDR3 has 14 amino acids. V was clipped by 4 bases and J by 6 bases, with 15 bases between them. The CDR3 loop is CASSSGTADAEAFF. The DNA of the CDR3 is TGTGCCAGCAGCTCTGGGACCGCCGACGCTGAAGCTTTCTTT.

The chain carries TRBV11-2 and TRBJ2-7; perhaps TRBD1 as D (5 bases). This CDR3 spans 12 amino acids. Germline loops: CDR1 SGHAT, CDR2 FQNNGV. V lost 5 bases and J 3 bases, leaving 8 bases between the germline ends. CDR3 sequence (DNA): TGTGCCAGCAGCCAAGGGGACTACGAGCAGTACTTC. This translates into CASSQGDYEQYF.

V usage is TRBV3-1 (or the pseudogene TRBV3-2) and J usage is TRBJ2-7; D remains unclear. The CDR3 sequence is 15 residues long. V dropped 0 bases and J dropped 0 bases, with 9 bases sitting between them. Per the germline V gene, CDR1 is LGHDT and CDR2 is YNNKEL (reference sequence). This CDR3 is CASSQDLGSSYEQYF. For the CDR3, the DNA is TGTGCCAGCAGCCAAGATCTCGGCAGCTCCTACGAGCAGTACTTC.

The chain employs TRBV14 and TRBJ2-4; D is ambiguous. This CDR3 comprises 18 residues. Germline loops: CDR1 SGHDN, CDR2 FVKESK. Trimming stripped 3 bases from V and 0 bases from J, with 18 bases between. The CDR3 loop reads CASSHLKGITLAKNIQYF. The CDR3 bases are TGTGCCAGCAGCCACCTAAAAGGGATCACCCTAGCCAAAAACATTCAGTACTTC.

This clone was found a few times. The chain employs TRBV4-1 and TRBJ1-6; D call uncertain. CDR3 length: 13 amino acids. Germline V gives CDR1 MGHRA, CDR2 YSYEKL. V was clipped by 1 base and J by 7 bases, with 5 bases between them. The CDR3 loop reads CASSQAENSPLHF. The CDR3 DNA sequence: TGCGCCAGCAGCCAAGCCGAGAATTCACCCCTCCACTTT.

The V and J genes are TRBV6-2 or TRBV6-3 and TRBJ2-2; no reliable D call. The ends were cut back, 2 bases at V and 6 bases at J, with 10 bases in the middle. The CDR3 covers 14 residues. Germline lookup yields CDR1 MNHEY and CDR2 SVGEGT. CDR3 loop: CASSYAGIAGELFF. The DNA for the CDR3 is TGTGCCAGCAGTTACGCCGGCATAGCCGGGGAGCTGTTTTTT.

This chain connects TRBV6-1 to TRBJ1-5; no clear D gene. The CDR3 has 13 residues. V was pared by 2 bases and J by 9 bases, with 11 bases between. CDR1 is MNHNS and CDR2 is SASEGT in the germline V gene. CDR3 residues: CASSEIGIWPQHF. Written as DNA, the CDR3 is TGTGCCAGCAGTGAAATCGGGATTTGGCCCCAGCATTTT.

This chain connects TRBV5-1 to TRBJ1-1; D is possibly TRBD1 (6 bases). Germline lookup yields CDR1 SGHRS and CDR2 YFSETQ. Trimming shortened V by 5 bases and J by 5 bases, and 22 bases separated the two germline ends. CDR3 length: 16 amino acids. The chain's CDR3 is CASSRGGTRSGTEAFF. The CDR3 coding sequence is TGCGCCAGCAGTAGGGGGGGGACCCGTTCGGGGACTGAAGCTTTCTTT.

As to this clone: Other DNA sequences in this specimen translate into the identical CDR3. The chain has TRBV5-4 and TRBJ1-4; D is undetermined. The germline V gene has CDR1 SGHNT and CDR2 YYREEE (reference sequence). With 0 bases removed from V and 0 bases from J, the gap between germline ends came to 3 bases. This CDR3 contains 14 residues. In DNA form, the CDR3 reads TGTGCCAGCAGCTTGGGAGCAACTAATGAAAAACTGTTTTTT. Translation gives CASSLGATNEKLFF.

In its sample, this clone was seen once. V usage is TRBV5-1 and J usage is TRBJ1-3, with D maybe TRBD1 (6 bases). Trimming removed 2 bases at V and 4 bases at J, with 10 bases between. The CDR3 runs 14 residues. CDR1 is SGHRS, CDR2 YFSETQ, per germline. This CDR3 reads CASSFPGAGNTIYF. For the CDR3, the DNA is TGCGCCAGCAGCTTCCCGGGGGCAGGAAACACCATATATTTT.

The chain couples TRBV2 to TRBJ1-5; D unclear. The germline CDR1 and CDR2 sequences are SNHLY and FYNNEI. There are 13 residues in the CDR3. Trimming took off 7 bases at V and 2 bases at J, with 9 bases between the two ends. The CDR3 protein is CASTVAGNQPQHF. The CDR3 DNA follows: TGTGCCAGCACGGTGGCAGGCAATCAGCCCCAGCATTTT.

V gene TRBV19 combines with J gene TRBJ1-5; a possible D gene is TRBD1 (6 bases). The CDR3 sequence is 14 residues long. Germline assignment: CDR1 LNHDA and CDR2 SQIVND (reference sequence). V gave up 4 bases and J gave up 7 bases, with 14 bases separating them. The CDR3 coding sequence is TGTGCCAGTAGTAATGGAGGGGGGGCCCAGCCCCAGCATTTT. Translating it yields CASSNGGGAQPQHF.

This sequence joins TRBV18 and TRBJ1-3, with a tentative D call TRBD1 (5 bases). In germline, CDR1 is KGHSH, CDR2 LQKENI. The CDR3 totals 17 residues. Trimming removed 2 bases from V and 0 bases from J, with 14 bases in between. The CDR3 spells CASSPGLVGASGNTIYF. CDR3 DNA: TGTGCCAGCTCACCAGGGTTGGTCGGGGCCTCTGGAAACACCATATATTTT.

The chain carries TRBV10-3 and TRBJ2-1, with 14 bases identical to TRBD2. The length of the CDR3 is 15 residues. With 8 bases clipped from V and 8 bases from J, the junction kept 8 bases outside the gene matches. The germline CDR1 and CDR2 sequences are ENHRY and SYGVKD. CDR3 sequence (DNA): TGTGCCATCGGTCGACTAGCGGGAGGGCCTGATGAGCAGTTCTTC. It codes for CAIGRLAGGPDEQFF.

The chain is built from TRBV27 and TRBJ1-5; the D gene is possibly TRBD1 (6 bases). This CDR3 has 13 residues. Trimming removed 3 bases at V and 6 bases at J, with 9 bases between. The germline V gene encodes CDR1 MNHEY and CDR2 SMNVEV (reference sequence). The CDR3 spells CASSFRGGQPQHF. In DNA, the CDR3 is TGTGCCAGCAGTTTCAGGGGCGGTCAGCCCCAGCATTTT.

The rearrangement joins TRBV24-1 to TRBJ2-6; D call uncertain. Germline lookup yields CDR1 KGHDR and CDR2 SFDVKD. Trimming stripped 3 bases from V and 0 bases from J, with 8 bases between. This CDR3 spans 16 amino acids. CDR3 DNA: TGTGCCACCAGTGATCCAACGAACTCTGGGGCCAACGTCCTGACTTTC. This encodes CATSDPTNSGANVLTF.

The chain employs TRBV12-5 and TRBJ2-4, with 7 positions matching TRBD1. There are 20 residues in the CDR3. Losses at the gene ends were 5 bases for V and 8 bases for J; bases not matched to a gene: 27. Germline V gene sequence: CDR1 LGHNT, CDR2 FRNRAP. CDR3 coding DNA: TGTGCTAGTGGTCTTGGATCCCTACAGGGGAAATGGGCAAGTAGTGACATTCAGTACTTC. Its protein is CASGLGSLQGKWASSDIQYF. Complete variable domain (other parts from reference TRBV12-5 and TRBJ2-4): DARVTQTPRHKVTEMGQEVTMRCQPILGHNTVFWYRQTMMQGLELLAYFRNRAPLDDSGMPKDRFSAEMPDATLATLKIQPSEPRDSAVYFCASGLGSLQGKWASSDIQYFGAGTRLSVL.

The chain links TRBV6-4 to TRBJ2-1; D tentatively reads TRBD1 or TRBD2 (6 bases each). This CDR3 comprises 15 residues. Per germline, CDR1 MRHNA and CDR2 SNTAGT. V lost 6 bases, J lost 6 bases, and 18 bases lay in between. CDR3 protein: CASSPGAGFGNEQFF. The DNA of the CDR3 is TGTGCCAGCAGCCCGGGGGCGGGATTCGGCAATGAGCAGTTCTTC.

V is TRBV4-1 and J is TRBJ1-5; no reliable D call. Trimming stripped 2 bases from V and 0 bases from J, with 8 bases between. The CDR3 has 15 residues. Germline values: CDR1 MGHRA, CDR2 YSYEKL. CDR3 amino acids: CASSQTSHSNQPQHF. DNA for the CDR3: TGCGCCAGCAGCCAAACATCTCATAGCAATCAGCCCCAGCATTTT.

This clone was observed a few times. The chain joins TRBV12-3 or TRBV12-4 to TRBJ2-6; unclear D gene. This CDR3 is built from 13 residues. Trimming took off 2 bases at V and 3 bases at J, with 2 bases between the two ends. The CDR3 DNA sequence: TGTGCCAGCAGTTTATTTGGGGCCAACGTCCTGACTTTC. Translated, it gives CASSLFGANVLTF.